This entry concerns a single T cell receptor (beta chain). Sequencing was performed with immunoSEQ multiplex PCR; in TCRdb, only in-frame clones are kept and a portion is missing. The sample has 250,000 or so clones; 70% to 90% are singletons. The entry originates in a study of blood T cell repertoires in COVID-19. Study-wide background: In each case, the material was cDNA or gDNA derived from T cells, B-cell-depleted T cells, or PBMCs.

The CDR3 loop spans 15 amino acids. Looked up from germline, CDR1 is SGHKS and CDR2 is YYEKEE (reference sequence). The V gene end was trimmed by 0 bases and the J gene end by 4 bases; junction bases not matched to a gene: 5. The chain employs TRBV5-5 and TRBJ1-2; 8 bases are a match to TRBD1. Sequenced: peripheral blood. The receptor was isolated from a man older than 75 with acute or convalescent COVID-19. The CDR3 sequence is CASSLAATGVYGYTF. The CDR3 region has the DNA TGTGCCAGCAGCTTGGCCGCGACAGGGGTCTATGGCTACACCTTC.